Following are 28 T cell receptor beta chains from one sample sequenced in a study of cytomegalovirus exposure and HLA in healthy donors. 60 Vbeta and 13 Jbeta primers were used in PCR. Using immunoSEQ multiplex PCR, the repertoire was profiled, and TCRdb retains in-frame clones only, with some absent. This table has about 150,000 clones, roughly a tenth appearing once. The material sequenced was PBMCs. These receptors all stem from a male donor in good health and CMV-seronegative.

The chain employs TRBV7-3 and TRBJ2-1; 8 bases fit TRBD2. J gave up 4 bases and V 2 bases, and 16 bases lay outside the gene matches. Germline values: CDR1 SGHTA, CDR2 FQGTGA. The CDR3 is 19 amino acids. CDR3 region: CASSLSGGFWINTYNEQFF. DNA of the CDR3: TGTGCCAGCAGCTTATCGGGGGGGTTCTGGATTAATACTTACAATGAGCAGTTCTTC.

The chain joins TRBV27 to TRBJ1-4, with TRBD1 identical over 8 bases. J lost 7 bases, V lost 6 bases, and 10 bases had no gene match. The CDR3 is 15 amino acids. Germline V lookup: CDR1 MNHEY, CDR2 SMNVEV (reference sequence). The CDR3 is CASRPRTGQTEKLFF. CDR3 DNA sequence: TGTGCCAGCAGACCCCGGACAGGGCAGACTGAAAAACTGTTTTTT.

As concerns this clone: The same CDR3 can be traced to other DNA sequences in this sample. CDR3 loop: CASRPGTANTEAFF. CDR3 DNA sequence: TGTGCCAGTCGTCCCGGGACAGCAAACACTGAAGCTTTCTTT. The V gene is TRBV6-5, the J gene TRBJ1-1; TRBD1 matches at 7 bases. The V segment lost 9 bases and the J segment 2 bases; nucleotides outside the gene matches: 9. CDR1 is MNHEY, CDR2 SVGAGI, per germline. There are 14 residues in the CDR3.

This clone appeared a few times. This rearrangement joins TRBV7-9 to TRBJ2-7, with D uncertain. CDR3 size: 14 residues. Trimming removed 3 bases at V and 2 bases at J, with 11 bases between. Germline V CDR1 and CDR2: SEHNR, FQNEAQ (reference sequence). CDR3 coding DNA: TGTGCCAGCAGCTTGGCGGAGAGGACCTACGAGCAGTACTTC. Residues: CASSLAERTYEQYF.

The rearrangement links TRBV10-3 to TRBJ1-3, with D perhaps matching TRBD1 (6 bases). Trimming took off 10 bases at V and 0 bases at J, with 16 bases between the two ends. This CDR3 spans 15 amino acids. Germline CDR1 and CDR2: ENHRY and SYGVKD. The CDR3 is CATQNRDRSGNTIYF. CDR3 in DNA: TGTGCCACCCAGAACAGGGACCGCTCTGGAAACACCATATATTTT.

This clone was seen only a few times. This chain uses TRBV29-1 with TRBJ2-5; no clear D. This CDR3 has 10 residues. Deletions cut 5 bases from V and 4 bases from J, with 5 bases between. CDR1 and CDR2 from the germline V gene are SQVTM and ANQGSEA. CDR3 sequence reads: CSVHRETQYF. Here the CDR3 DNA reads TGCAGCGTTCACAGAGAGACCCAGTACTTC.

Only a few counts were recorded for this clone. The chain joins TRBV13 to TRBJ2-1, with 7 bases matching TRBD2. The junction had 16 bases not matched to a gene; V was cut back by 5 bases and J by 9 bases. This CDR3 has 16 amino acids. Germline loops: CDR1 PRHDT, CDR2 FYEKMQ (reference sequence). This CDR3 reads CASSLVYTSEGGEQFF. The CDR3 region has the DNA TGTGCCAGCAGCCTCGTTTATACTAGCGAGGGTGGTGAGCAGTTCTTC.

The chain links TRBV4-1 to TRBJ1-6; 7 positions match TRBD1. CDR3 length: 18 amino acids. Germline CDR1 and CDR2: MGHRA and YSYEKL. After removal of 3 bases from V and 0 bases from J, the junction contained 8 bases not matched to a gene. The CDR3 DNA reads TGCGCCAGCAGCCACTCCCTGACAGGGAGCTCCTATAATTCACCCCTCCACTTT. Translating it yields CASSHSLTGSSYNSPLHF.

This chain uses TRBV5-1 with TRBJ2-2; weak D call: TRBD1 (6 bases). The CDR3 covers 13 residues. V gave up 4 bases and J gave up 7 bases, with 11 bases separating them. Germline values: CDR1 SGHRS, CDR2 YFSETQ. CDR3 DNA sequence: TGCGCCAGCAGCCCGGGACACTTCGGGGAGCTGTTTTTT. It specifies CASSPGHFGELFF.

The V call is TRBV7-8, the J call TRBJ1-5; no firm D call. V was cut by 1 base and J by 2 bases, with 15 bases left in between. This CDR3 has 17 amino acids. Looked up from germline, CDR1 is SGHVS and CDR2 is FQNEAQ. The CDR3 sequence is CASSLGFVLRGNQPQHF. The CDR3 DNA follows: TGTGCCAGCAGCTTAGGTTTTGTCTTGAGAGGCAATCAGCCCCAGCATTTT.

Only a few counts were recorded for this clone. The V call is TRBV28, the J call TRBJ2-1; perhaps TRBD2 as D (5 bases). CDR3 length: 14 amino acids. The germline gives CDR1 MDHEN, CDR2 SYDVKM. V lost 7 bases and J lost 3, with 13 bases in between. The CDR3: CASTSGDHYNEQFF. The CDR3 nucleotides are TGTGCCAGCACCAGCGGAGACCACTACAATGAGCAGTTCTTC. Full variable domain (remainder filled in from reference TRBV28 and TRBJ2-1): DVKVTQSSRYLVKRTGEKVFLECVQDMDHENMFWYRQDPGLGLRLIYFSYDVKMKEKGDIPEGYSVSREKKERFSLILESASTNQTSMYLCASTSGDHYNEQFFGPGTRLTVL.

The chain is built from TRBV28 and TRBJ2-6; 7 bases line up with TRBD2. The CDR3 has 18 amino acids. The germline V gene encodes CDR1 MDHEN and CDR2 SYDVKM. With V trimmed by 2 bases and J by 2 bases, 9 bases remained unmatched. The CDR3 DNA reads TGTGCCAGCAGTTTAGGGAGGGGCACTATTCCTGGGGCCAACGTCCTGACTTTC. Amino acid sequence: CASSLGRGTIPGANVLTF.

This clone was detected only a few times. The chain uses TRBV6-1 and TRBJ2-1; 9 bases are shared with TRBD1. The V segment lost 11 bases and the J segment 3 bases; nucleotides outside the gene matches: 8. The CDR3 consists of 14 residues. Germline CDR1 MNHNS, CDR2 SASEGT. CDR3 DNA sequence: TGTGCCGCCCACAGGGGGCCTCTCTACAATGAGCAGTTCTTC. Its protein is CAAHRGPLYNEQFF.

On this clone: The junction departs from the called germline gene at one end, perhaps through a read error. The chain recombines TRBV2 with TRBJ2-7; D remains ambiguous. CDR1 is SNHLY, CDR2 FYNNEI, per germline. This CDR3 has 13 amino acids. CDR3 protein: CASSRDGAYGQYF. The CDR3 DNA reads TGTGCCAGCAGTAGAGATGGAGCTTACGGGCAGTACTTC.

Worth noting for this clone: Other DNA sequences in the sample encode the same CDR3. The V and J genes are TRBV30 and TRBJ2-3; 7 nucleotides agree with TRBD2. Germline CDR1 is GTSNPN and CDR2 is SVGIG (reference sequence). The ends lost 7 bases at V and 2 bases at J; junction bases unmatched: 9. This CDR3 comprises 14 residues. The CDR3 loop reads CALTSGAHTDTQYF. Here the CDR3 DNA reads TGTGCCTTGACCAGCGGGGCCCACACAGATACGCAGTATTTT.

This clone was detected only a few times. This chain uses TRBV5-6 with TRBJ1-1; 9 nucleotides agree with TRBD1. The CDR3 is made up of 17 amino acids. The J segment lost 6 bases and the V segment lost 3 bases, leaving 15 bases of the junction unmatched. Germline V lookup: CDR1 SGHDT, CDR2 YYEEEE. Written as DNA, the CDR3 is TGTGCCAGCAGCTCCATGTTGGGGACAGGGTTGGCAGCTGAAGCTTTCTTT. Its protein is CASSSMLGTGLAAEAFF.

The CDR3 region has the DNA TGTGCCAGCAGGATGGGCGGGGGGCAGAACACCGGGGAGCTGTTTTTT. Translating it yields CASRMGGGQNTGELFF. The chain employs TRBV9 and TRBJ2-2, with 8 bases identical to TRBD2. The CDR3 loop spans 16 amino acids. The ends lost 5 bases at V and 1 base at J; junction bases unmatched: 7. CDR1 SGDLS and CDR2 YYNGEE come from the germline V gene.

This clone was counted only a few times. The V gene is TRBV7-2, the J gene TRBJ1-6; no clear D. Trimming stripped 0 bases from V and 7 bases from J, with 16 bases between. This CDR3 contains 17 residues. CDR1 is SGHTA, CDR2 FQGNSA, per germline. The DNA for the CDR3 is TGTGCCAGCAGCTTAGCGGCGGGTTCTGGGCTAAATTCACCCCTCCACTTT. Amino acids: CASSLAAGSGLNSPLHF.

The chain couples TRBV27 to TRBJ1-2, with D perhaps TRBD1 (5 bases). V was cut by 2 bases and J by 5 bases, with 9 bases left in between. The CDR3 spans 13 residues. Looked up from germline, CDR1 is MNHEY and CDR2 is SMNVEV (reference sequence). The CDR3: CASSLQGPYGYTF. CDR3 DNA sequence: TGTGCCAGCAGTTTACAGGGTCCGTATGGCTACACCTTC.

The chain carries TRBV9 and TRBJ1-6; 7 nucleotides align to TRBD1. The CDR3 is made up of 15 amino acids. With V trimmed by 0 bases and J by 9 bases, 6 bases remained unmatched. The germline gives CDR1 SGDLS, CDR2 YYNGEE. The CDR3 here is CASSVAGTALSPLHF. In DNA form, the CDR3 reads TGTGCCAGCAGCGTAGCAGGGACAGCCCTTTCACCCCTCCACTTT.

Only a few counts were recorded for this clone. V is TRBV28 and J is TRBJ2-7; 10 nucleotides match TRBD1. This CDR3 has 14 residues. V shed 3 bases and J 3 bases; nucleotides not matched to a gene: 2. Germline CDR1 and CDR2: MDHEN and SYDVKM. The CDR3 DNA reads as TGTGCCAGCAGTTTGGGACAGGGGAACTACGAGCAGTACTTC. Amino acid sequence: CASSLGQGNYEQYF.

There are a few counts of this clone. At one end, the junction sequence differs from germline, possibly due to a read error. The chain joins TRBV5-1 to TRBJ2-5; possible D gene TRBD1, 7 bases. The CDR3 extends over 16 amino acids. Looked up from germline, CDR1 is SGHRS and CDR2 is YFSETQ. The CDR3 nucleotides are TGCGCCAGCAGCCCGAGACAGGGAGGCTTACAAGAGGCCCAGTACTTC. It codes for CASSPRQGGLQEAQYF.

The chain carries TRBV10-2 and TRBJ1-3, with TRBD1 identical over 10 bases. Germline values: CDR1 WSHSY, CDR2 SAAADI. CDR3 size: 16 residues. J gave up 3 bases and V 8 bases, and 10 bases lay outside the gene matches. In DNA, the CDR3 is TGCGCCAGCCGAGGTTGGGACAGGGGTATTGGAAACACCATATATTTT. Protein: CASRGWDRGIGNTIYF.

The chain uses TRBV29-1 and TRBJ2-7, with 7 bases fitting TRBD1. This CDR3 is 12 amino acids long. Germline trimming cut 7 bases from V and 6 bases from J; bases unmatched to any gene: 9. Germline-derived CDR1 and CDR2 are SQVTM and ANQGSEA. DNA of the CDR3: TGCAGCGCCACGGGACAGCAACCCGAGCAGTACTTC. Translated: CSATGQQPEQYF.

The chain uses TRBV10-3 and TRBJ2-7, with TRBD1 matching 7 bases. The trim removed 5 bases at V and 1 base at J, leaving 8 bases unmatched. CDR1 and CDR2 from the germline V gene are ENHRY and SYGVKD. CDR3 length: 15 amino acids. CDR3 residues: CAISTGQTISYEQYF. The CDR3 DNA reads as TGTGCCATCAGTACGGGACAGACTATATCCTACGAGCAGTACTTC.

The J gene is TRBJ1-1, the V gene TRBV27, with TRBD1 as a possible D gene (6 bases). Germline values: CDR1 MNHEY, CDR2 SMNVEV (reference sequence). Trimming took off 2 bases at V and 0 bases at J, with 13 bases between the two ends. The CDR3 is 16 amino acids. This CDR3 reads CASSLGQGTMNTEAFF. The CDR3 nucleotides are TGTGCCAGCAGTTTAGGTCAGGGGACCATGAACACTGAAGCTTTCTTT.

This clone was seen more than once but under ten times. The chain has TRBV28 and TRBJ1-3; tentative D call: TRBD1 (5 bases). The CDR3 spans 14 residues. Germline V gene data show CDR1 as MDHEN and CDR2 as SYDVKM. The V and J ends lost 7 bases and 2 bases respectively, with 12 bases between them. The CDR3 loop is CASTLGGPGNTIYF. The CDR3 DNA reads as TGTGCCAGCACCCTCGGGGGTCCTGGAAACACCATATATTTT.

This clone appeared a few times. V and J are TRBV5-6 and TRBJ2-7; 10 bases are shared with TRBD2. CDR3 length: 16 residues. Germline CDR1 reads SGHDT; CDR2 reads YYEEEE. Unmatched junction bases numbered 6, after V lost 3 bases and J lost 0 bases. CDR3 DNA sequence: TGTGCCAGCAGCTGGAGGACTAGCGGATCCTCCTACGAGCAGTACTTC. This gives the protein CASSWRTSGSSYEQYF. The variable domain in full, with the rest retrieved from reference TRBV5-6 and TRBJ2-7, is DAGVTQSPTHLIKTRGQQVTLRCSPKSGHDTVSWYQQALGQGPQFIFQYYEEEERQRGNFPDRFSGHQFPNYSSELNVNALLLGDSALYLCASSWRTSGSSYEQYFGPGTRLTVT.